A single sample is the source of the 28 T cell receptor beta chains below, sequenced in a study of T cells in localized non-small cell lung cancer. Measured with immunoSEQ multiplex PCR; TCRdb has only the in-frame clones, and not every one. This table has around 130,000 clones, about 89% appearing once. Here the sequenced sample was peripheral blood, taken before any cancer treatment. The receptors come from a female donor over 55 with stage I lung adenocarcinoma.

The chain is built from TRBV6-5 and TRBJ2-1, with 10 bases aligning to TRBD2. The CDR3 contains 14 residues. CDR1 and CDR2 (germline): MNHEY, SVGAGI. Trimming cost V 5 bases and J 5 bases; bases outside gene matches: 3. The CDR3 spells CASSSGRAHNEQFF. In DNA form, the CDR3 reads TGTGCCAGCAGTAGCGGGAGGGCCCACAATGAGCAGTTCTTC.

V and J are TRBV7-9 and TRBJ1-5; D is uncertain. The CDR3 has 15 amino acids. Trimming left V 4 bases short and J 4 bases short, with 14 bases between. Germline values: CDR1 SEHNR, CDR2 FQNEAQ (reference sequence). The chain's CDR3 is CASSSGRFQNQPQHF. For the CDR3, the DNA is TGTGCCAGCAGCTCCGGACGGTTTCAAAATCAGCCCCAGCATTTT.

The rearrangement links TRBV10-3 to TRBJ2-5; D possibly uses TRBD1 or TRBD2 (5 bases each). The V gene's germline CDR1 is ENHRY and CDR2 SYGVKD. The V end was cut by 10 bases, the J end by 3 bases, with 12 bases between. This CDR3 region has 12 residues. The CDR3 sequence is CASNQGEETQYF. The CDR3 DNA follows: TGTGCCAGCAATCAGGGAGAAGAGACCCAGTACTTC.

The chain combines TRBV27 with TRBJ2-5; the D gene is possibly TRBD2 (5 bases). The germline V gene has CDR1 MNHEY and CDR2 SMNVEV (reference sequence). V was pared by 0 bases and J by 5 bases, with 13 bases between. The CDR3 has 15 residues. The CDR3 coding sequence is TGTGCCAGCAGTTTATCGTGGACTCCGGGGGAGACCCAGTACTTC. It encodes CASSLSWTPGETQYF.

CDR3 residues: CASSLGQGIEQYF. Written as DNA, the CDR3 is TGCGCCAGCAGCTTGGGGCAGGGGATCGAGCAGTACTTC. This rearrangement joins TRBV5-1 to TRBJ2-7; tentative D call: TRBD1 (6 bases). The CDR3 is made up of 13 amino acids. Germline-derived CDR1 and CDR2 are SGHRS and YFSETQ. Trimming left V 0 bases short and J 6 bases short, with 10 bases between.

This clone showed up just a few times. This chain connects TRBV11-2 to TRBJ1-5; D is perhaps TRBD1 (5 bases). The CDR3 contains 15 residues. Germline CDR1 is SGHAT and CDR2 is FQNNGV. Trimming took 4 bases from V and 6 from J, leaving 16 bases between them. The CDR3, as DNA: TGTGCCAGCAGCTCCACCCGGCAGGGACCTCAGCCCCAGCATTTT. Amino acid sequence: CASSSTRQGPQPQHF.

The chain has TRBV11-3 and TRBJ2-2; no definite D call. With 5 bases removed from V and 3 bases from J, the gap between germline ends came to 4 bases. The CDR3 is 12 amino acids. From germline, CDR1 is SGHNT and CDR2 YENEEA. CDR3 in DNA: TGTGCCAGCAGCGGGGACACCGGGGAGCTGTTTTTT. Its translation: CASSGDTGELFF.

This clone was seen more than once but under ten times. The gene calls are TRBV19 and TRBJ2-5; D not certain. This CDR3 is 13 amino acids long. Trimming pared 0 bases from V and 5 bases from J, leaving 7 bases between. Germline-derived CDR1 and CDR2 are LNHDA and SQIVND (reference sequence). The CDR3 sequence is CASSIDIAETQYF. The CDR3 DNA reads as TGTGCCAGTAGTATAGATATCGCGGAGACCCAGTACTTC.

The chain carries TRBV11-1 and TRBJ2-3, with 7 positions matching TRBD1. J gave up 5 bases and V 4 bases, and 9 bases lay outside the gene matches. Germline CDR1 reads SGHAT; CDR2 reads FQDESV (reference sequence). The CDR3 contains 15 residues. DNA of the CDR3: TGTGCCAGCAGCTCCTATAACGACAGGGAAGATACGCAGTATTTT. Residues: CASSSYNDREDTQYF.

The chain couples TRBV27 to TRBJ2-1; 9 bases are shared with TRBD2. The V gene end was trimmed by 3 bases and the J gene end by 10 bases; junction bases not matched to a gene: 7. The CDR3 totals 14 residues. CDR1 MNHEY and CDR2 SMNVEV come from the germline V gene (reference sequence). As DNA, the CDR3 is TGTGCCAGCAGTTTGGCGGGAGGGCAAGGCGAGCAGTTCTTC. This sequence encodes CASSLAGGQGEQFF.

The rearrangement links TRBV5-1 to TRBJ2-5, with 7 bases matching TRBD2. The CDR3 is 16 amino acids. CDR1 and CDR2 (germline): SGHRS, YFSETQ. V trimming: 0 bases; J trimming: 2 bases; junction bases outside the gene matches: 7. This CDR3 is CASSLVPGGSQETQYF. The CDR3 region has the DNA TGCGCCAGCAGCTTGGTTCCGGGAGGCTCACAAGAGACCCAGTACTTC.

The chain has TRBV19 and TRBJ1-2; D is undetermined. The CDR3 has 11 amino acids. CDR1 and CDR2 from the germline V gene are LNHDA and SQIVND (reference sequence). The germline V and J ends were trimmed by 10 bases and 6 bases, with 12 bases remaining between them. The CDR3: CATYGRDGYTF. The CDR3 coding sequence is TGTGCCACTTACGGGCGGGATGGCTACACCTTC.

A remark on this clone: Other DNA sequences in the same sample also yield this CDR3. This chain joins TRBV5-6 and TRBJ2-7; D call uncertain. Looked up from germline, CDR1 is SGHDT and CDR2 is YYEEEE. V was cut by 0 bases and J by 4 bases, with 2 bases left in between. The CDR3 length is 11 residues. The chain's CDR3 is CASSLGYEQYF. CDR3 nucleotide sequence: TGTGCCAGCAGCTTGGGATACGAGCAGTACTTC.

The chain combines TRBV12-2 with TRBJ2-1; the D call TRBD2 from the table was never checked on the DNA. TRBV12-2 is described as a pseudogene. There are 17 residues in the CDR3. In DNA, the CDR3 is TGTGCAAGTCGCTTAGCGGTCGGGACTAGCGGGAGCTATGAGCAGTTCTTC. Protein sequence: CASRLAVGTSGSYEQFF.

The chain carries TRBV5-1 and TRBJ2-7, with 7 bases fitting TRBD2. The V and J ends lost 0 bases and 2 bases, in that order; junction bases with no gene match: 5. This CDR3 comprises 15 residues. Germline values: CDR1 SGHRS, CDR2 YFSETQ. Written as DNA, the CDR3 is TGCGCCAGCAGCTTGGGAAGGGAGGGGACCTACGAGCAGTACTTC. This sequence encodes CASSLGREGTYEQYF.

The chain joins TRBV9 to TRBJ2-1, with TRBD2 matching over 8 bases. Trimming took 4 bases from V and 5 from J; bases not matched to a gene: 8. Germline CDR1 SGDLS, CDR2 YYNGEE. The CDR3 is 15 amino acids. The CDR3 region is CASSLAGQAHNEQFF. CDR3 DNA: TGTGCCAGCAGCCTAGCGGGTCAGGCACACAATGAGCAGTTCTTC. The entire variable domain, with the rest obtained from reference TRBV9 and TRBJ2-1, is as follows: DSGVTQTPKHLITATGQRVTLRCSPRSGDLSVYWYQQSLDQGLQFLIQYYNGEERAKGNILERFSAQQFPDLHSELNLSSLELGDSALYFCASSLAGQAHNEQFFGPGTRLTVL.

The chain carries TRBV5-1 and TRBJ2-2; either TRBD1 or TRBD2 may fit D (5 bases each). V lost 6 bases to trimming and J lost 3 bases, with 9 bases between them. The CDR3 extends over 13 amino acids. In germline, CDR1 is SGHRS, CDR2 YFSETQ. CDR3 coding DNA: TGCGCCAGCAAATGGGACCACACCGGGGAGCTGTTTTTT. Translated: CASKWDHTGELFF.

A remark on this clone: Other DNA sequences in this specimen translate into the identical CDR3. CDR3 bases: TGTGCCAGCAGCTTAGGACTAGCAGGGGACGAGCAGTTCTTC. Translating gives CASSLGLAGDEQFF. The chain links TRBV7-8 to TRBJ2-1; D is possibly TRBD2 (7 bases). V lost 1 base and J lost 10, with 14 bases in between. The CDR3 runs 14 residues. Germline values: CDR1 SGHVS, CDR2 FQNEAQ.

CDR3: CASSLAGWETQYF. The CDR3 DNA sequence: TGTGCCAGCAGCTTAGCAGGTTGGGAGACCCAGTACTTC. The chain couples TRBV7-2 to TRBJ2-5; D is uncertain. CDR1 and CDR2 from the germline V gene are SGHTA and FQGNSA. Trimming removed 0 bases from V and 5 bases from J, with 7 bases in between. This CDR3 is built from 13 residues.

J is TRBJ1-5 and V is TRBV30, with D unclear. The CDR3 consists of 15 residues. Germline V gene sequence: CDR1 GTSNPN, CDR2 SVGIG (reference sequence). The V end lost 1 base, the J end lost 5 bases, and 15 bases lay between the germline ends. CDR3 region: CAWSGFLKADQPQHF. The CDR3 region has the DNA TGTGCCTGGAGTGGTTTCTTAAAGGCGGATCAGCCCCAGCATTTT.

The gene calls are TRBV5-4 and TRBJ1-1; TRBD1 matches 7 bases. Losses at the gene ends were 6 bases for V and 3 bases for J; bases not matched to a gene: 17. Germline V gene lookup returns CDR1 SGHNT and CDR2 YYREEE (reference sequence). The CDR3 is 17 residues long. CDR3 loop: CASTVARGRLGDTEAFF. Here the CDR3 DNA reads TGTGCCAGCACCGTGGCGAGGGGGCGATTGGGGGACACTGAAGCTTTCTTT.

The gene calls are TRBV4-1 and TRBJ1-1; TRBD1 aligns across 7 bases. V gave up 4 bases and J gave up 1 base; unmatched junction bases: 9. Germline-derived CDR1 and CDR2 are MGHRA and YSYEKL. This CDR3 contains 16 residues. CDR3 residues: CASSRTVGQKNTEAFF. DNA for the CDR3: TGCGCCAGCAGCCGCACCGTGGGACAGAAGAACACTGAAGCTTTCTTT.

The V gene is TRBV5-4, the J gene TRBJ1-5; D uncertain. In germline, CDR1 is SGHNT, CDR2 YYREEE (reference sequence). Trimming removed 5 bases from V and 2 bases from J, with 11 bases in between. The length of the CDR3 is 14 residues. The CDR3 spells CASSDGVGNQPQHF. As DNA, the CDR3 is TGTGCCAGCAGTGACGGCGTAGGCAATCAGCCCCAGCATTTT.

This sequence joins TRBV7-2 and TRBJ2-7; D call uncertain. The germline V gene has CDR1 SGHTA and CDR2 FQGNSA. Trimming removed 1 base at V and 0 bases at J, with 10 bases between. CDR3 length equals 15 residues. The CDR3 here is CASSLVGESSYEQYF. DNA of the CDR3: TGTGCCAGCAGCTTAGTGGGTGAGAGCTCCTACGAGCAGTACTTC.

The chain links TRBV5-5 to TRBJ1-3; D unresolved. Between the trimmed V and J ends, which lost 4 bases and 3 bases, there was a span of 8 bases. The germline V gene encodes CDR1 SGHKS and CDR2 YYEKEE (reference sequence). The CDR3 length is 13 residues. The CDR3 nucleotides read TGTGCCAGCAGCCCAGAGATTGGAAACACCATATATTTT. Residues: CASSPEIGNTIYF.

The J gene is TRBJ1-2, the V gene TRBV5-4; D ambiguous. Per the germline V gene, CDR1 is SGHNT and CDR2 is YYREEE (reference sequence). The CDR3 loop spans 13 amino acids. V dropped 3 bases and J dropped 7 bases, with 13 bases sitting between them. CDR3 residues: CASSSDPAAGYTF. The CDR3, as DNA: TGTGCCAGCAGCTCCGATCCTGCGGCTGGCTACACCTTC.

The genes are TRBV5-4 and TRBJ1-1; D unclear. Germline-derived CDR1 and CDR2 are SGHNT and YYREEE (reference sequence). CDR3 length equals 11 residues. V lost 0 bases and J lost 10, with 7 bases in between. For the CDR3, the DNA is TGTGCCAGCAGCTTGGAGGCCGGAGCTTTCTTT. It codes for CASSLEAGAFF.

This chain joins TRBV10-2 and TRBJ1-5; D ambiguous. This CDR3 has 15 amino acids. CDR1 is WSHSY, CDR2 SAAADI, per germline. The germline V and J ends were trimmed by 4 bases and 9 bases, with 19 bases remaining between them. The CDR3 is CASSGFVDPPGPQHF. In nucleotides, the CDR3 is TGCGCCAGCAGTGGTTTCGTCGACCCCCCGGGGCCCCAGCATTTT.